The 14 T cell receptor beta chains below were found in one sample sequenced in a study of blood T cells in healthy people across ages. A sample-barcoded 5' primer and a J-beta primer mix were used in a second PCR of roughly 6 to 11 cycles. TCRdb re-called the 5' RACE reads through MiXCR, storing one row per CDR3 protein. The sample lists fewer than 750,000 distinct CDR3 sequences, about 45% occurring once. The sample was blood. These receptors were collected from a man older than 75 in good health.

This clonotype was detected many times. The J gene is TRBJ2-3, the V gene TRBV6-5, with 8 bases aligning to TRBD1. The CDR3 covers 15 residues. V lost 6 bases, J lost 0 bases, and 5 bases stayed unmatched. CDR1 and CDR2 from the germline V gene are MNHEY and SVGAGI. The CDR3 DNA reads TGTGCCAGCAGGCTACAGGGGGGAAGCACAGATACGCAGTATTTT. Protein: CASRLQGGSTDTQYF.

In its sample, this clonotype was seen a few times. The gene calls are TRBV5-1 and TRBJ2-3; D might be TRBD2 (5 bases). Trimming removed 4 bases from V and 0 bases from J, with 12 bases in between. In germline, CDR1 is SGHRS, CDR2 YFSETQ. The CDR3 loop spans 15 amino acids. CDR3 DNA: TGCGCCAGCAGCGAGAGGGAAGGTAGCACAGATACGCAGTATTTT. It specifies CASSEREGSTDTQYF.

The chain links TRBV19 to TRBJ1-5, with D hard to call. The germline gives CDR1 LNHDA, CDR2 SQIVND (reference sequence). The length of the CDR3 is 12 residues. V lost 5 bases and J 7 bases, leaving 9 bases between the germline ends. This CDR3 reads CASSLWWQPQHF. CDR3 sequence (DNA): TGTGCCAGTAGTCTCTGGTGGCAGCCCCAGCATTTT.

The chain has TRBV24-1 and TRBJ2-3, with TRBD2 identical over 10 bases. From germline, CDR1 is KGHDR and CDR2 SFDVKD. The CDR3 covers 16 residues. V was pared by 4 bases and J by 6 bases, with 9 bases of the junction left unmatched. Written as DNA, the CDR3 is TGTGCCACCAGTGACCCCCAGCGGGGGGGCCGGGATACGCAGTATTTT. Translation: CATSDPQRGGRDTQYF.

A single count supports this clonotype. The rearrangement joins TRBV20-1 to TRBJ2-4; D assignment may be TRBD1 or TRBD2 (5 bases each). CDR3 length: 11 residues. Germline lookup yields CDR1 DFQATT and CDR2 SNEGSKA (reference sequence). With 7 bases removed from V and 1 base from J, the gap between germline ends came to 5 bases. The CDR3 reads CSGGAKNIQYF. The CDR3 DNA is TGCAGTGGGGGGGCCAAAAACATTCAGTACTTC.

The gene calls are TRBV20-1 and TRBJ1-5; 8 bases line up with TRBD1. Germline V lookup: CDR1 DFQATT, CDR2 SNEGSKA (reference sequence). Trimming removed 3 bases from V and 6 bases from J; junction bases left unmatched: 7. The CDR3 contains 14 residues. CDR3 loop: CSASDRGAFQPQHF. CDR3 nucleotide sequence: TGCAGTGCTAGCGACAGGGGTGCTTTTCAGCCCCAGCATTTT.

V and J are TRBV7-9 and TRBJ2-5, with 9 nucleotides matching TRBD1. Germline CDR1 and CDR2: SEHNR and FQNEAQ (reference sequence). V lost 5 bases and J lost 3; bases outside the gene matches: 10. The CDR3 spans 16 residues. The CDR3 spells CASSPGRGQGKETQYF. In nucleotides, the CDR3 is TGTGCCAGCAGCCCCGGCCGGGGACAGGGAAAAGAGACCCAGTACTTC.

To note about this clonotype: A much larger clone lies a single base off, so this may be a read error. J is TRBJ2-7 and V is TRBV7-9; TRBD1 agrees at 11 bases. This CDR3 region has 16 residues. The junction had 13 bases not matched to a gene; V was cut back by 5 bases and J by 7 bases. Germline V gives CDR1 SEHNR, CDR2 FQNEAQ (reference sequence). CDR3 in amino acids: CASSVPGQGVPNEQYF. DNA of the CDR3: TGTGCCAGCAGCGTACCGGGACAGGGGGTGCCCAATGAGCAGTACTTC. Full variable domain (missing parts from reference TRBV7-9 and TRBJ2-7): DTGVSQNPRHKITKRGQNVTFRCDPISEHNRLYWYRQTLGQGPEFLTYFQNEAQLEKSRLLSDRFSAERPKGSFSTLEIQRTEQGDSAMYLCASSVPGQGVPNEQYFGPGTRLTVT.

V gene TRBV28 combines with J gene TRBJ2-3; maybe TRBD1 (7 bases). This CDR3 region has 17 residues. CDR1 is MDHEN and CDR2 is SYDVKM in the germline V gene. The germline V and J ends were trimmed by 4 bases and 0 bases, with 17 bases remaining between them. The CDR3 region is CASSSTYRGGSTDTQYF. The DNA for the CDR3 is TGTGCCAGCAGTTCTACGTACAGGGGAGGAAGCACAGATACGCAGTATTTT.

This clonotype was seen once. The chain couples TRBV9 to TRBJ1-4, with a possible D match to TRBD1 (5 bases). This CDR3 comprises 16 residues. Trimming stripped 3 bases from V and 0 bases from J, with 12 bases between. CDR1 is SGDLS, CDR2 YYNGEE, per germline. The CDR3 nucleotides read TGTGCCAGCAGCGAGGGACGGACCGCAACTAATGAAAAACTGTTTTTT. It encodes CASSEGRTATNEKLFF.

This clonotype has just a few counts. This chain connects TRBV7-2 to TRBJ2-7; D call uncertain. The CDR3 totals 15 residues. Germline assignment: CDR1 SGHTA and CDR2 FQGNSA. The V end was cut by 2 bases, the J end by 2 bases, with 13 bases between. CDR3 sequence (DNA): TGTGCCAGCAGCTTAAAGGGCAGCTCACCCTACGAGCAGTACTTC. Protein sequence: CASSLKGSSPYEQYF.

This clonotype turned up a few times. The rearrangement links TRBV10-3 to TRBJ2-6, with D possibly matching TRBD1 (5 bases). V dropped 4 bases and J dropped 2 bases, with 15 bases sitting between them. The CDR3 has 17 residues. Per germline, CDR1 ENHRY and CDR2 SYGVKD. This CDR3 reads CAISGQGRTTGANVLTF. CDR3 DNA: TGTGCCATCAGTGGTCAGGGTCGTACTACTGGGGCCAACGTCCTGACTTTC.

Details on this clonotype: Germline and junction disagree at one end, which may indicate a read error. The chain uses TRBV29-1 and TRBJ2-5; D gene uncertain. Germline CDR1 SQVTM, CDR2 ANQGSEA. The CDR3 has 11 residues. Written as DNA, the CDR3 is TGCAGCGCCAGGAAGGAAGAGACCCTGTACTTC. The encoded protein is CSARKEETLYF.

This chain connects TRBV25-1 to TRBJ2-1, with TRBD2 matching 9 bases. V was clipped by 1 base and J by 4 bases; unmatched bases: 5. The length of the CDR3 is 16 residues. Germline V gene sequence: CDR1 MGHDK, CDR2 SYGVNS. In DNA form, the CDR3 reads TGTGCCAGCAGTGAATGGGGACTAGCAGGGTACAATGAGCAGTTCTTC. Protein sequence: CASSEWGLAGYNEQFF.